Shown below are 24 T cell receptor beta chains from a single sample sequenced in a study of shared clonotypes between healthy human individuals. Libraries were prepared by immunoSEQ multiplex PCR; TCRdb keeps only in-frame clonotypes and omits some of them. Among around 750,000 clones listed, around 72% were seen once. The sample consisted of memory CD4+ T cells sorted from blood. The sample's subset: CD45RA-negative fraction. The receptors originated from a woman under 40 in good health.

The table lists this clone with a few counts. V usage is TRBV6-1 and J usage is TRBJ2-7; D not certain. CDR3 length equals 14 residues. Trimming cost V 5 bases and J 0 bases, with 11 bases left between them. Germline assignment: CDR1 MNHNS and CDR2 SASEGT. In nucleotides, the CDR3 is TGTGCCAGCAGTATCGGTCTTAGCTCCTACGAGCAGTACTTC. Protein product: CASSIGLSSYEQYF.

Details on this clone: The sample has other DNA sequences that encode this CDR3 too. J is TRBJ2-5 and V is TRBV5-1; D may be TRBD1 (6 bases). CDR3 size: 14 residues. Germline CDR1 is SGHRS and CDR2 is YFSETQ. V was pared by 2 bases and J by 0 bases, with 8 bases between. This CDR3 reads CASSLGQNQETQYF. Here the CDR3 DNA reads TGCGCCAGCAGCTTAGGACAGAACCAAGAGACCCAGTACTTC.

The chain couples TRBV19 to TRBJ2-1; 11 bases agree with TRBD2. After removal of 4 bases from V and 0 bases from J, the junction contained 5 bases not matched to a gene. Germline CDR1 and CDR2: LNHDA and SQIVND (reference sequence). This CDR3 has 17 residues. CDR3 amino acids: CASSKGGLAASYNEQFF. The DNA for the CDR3 is TGTGCCAGTAGTAAGGGGGGACTAGCGGCCTCCTACAATGAGCAGTTCTTC.

The chain employs TRBV2 and TRBJ2-2; possible D gene TRBD2, 5 bases. The CDR3 is 13 residues long. V lost 4 bases and J lost 6, with 9 bases in between. Germline V gene lookup returns CDR1 SNHLY and CDR2 FYNNEI. Here the CDR3 reads CASSGGLAGELFF. In DNA, the CDR3 is TGTGCCAGCAGTGGAGGGCTTGCCGGGGAGCTGTTTTTT.

The chain links TRBV6-5 to TRBJ2-3; D is perhaps TRBD1 (5 bases). The CDR3 totals 15 residues. The V gene's germline CDR1 is MNHEY and CDR2 SVGAGI. Trimming took 2 bases from V and 2 from J, leaving 11 bases between them. CDR3 sequence: CASSYPQGSTDTQYF. In nucleotides, the CDR3 is TGTGCCAGCAGTTACCCGCAGGGTTCCACAGATACGCAGTATTTT.

This clone was picked up a small number of times. The chain links TRBV19 to TRBJ1-2, with 8 bases identical to TRBD1. CDR1 LNHDA and CDR2 SQIVND come from the germline V gene (reference sequence). This CDR3 has 14 residues. V lost 6 bases and J lost 3; bases outside the gene matches: 6. Here the CDR3 reads CASRETGVDYGYTF. CDR3 DNA: TGTGCCAGTAGGGAGACAGGGGTGGACTATGGCTACACCTTC.

A note on this clone: The identical CDR3 is also encoded by other nucleotide sequences in the sample. The DNA for the CDR3 is TGTGCCAGCAGCCTAAAGGGACTGGGTGAAAAACTGTTTTTT. As protein: CASSLKGLGEKLFF. The gene calls are TRBV28 and TRBJ1-4; tentatively, D is TRBD1 (5 bases). The CDR3 is made up of 14 amino acids. Germline-derived CDR1 and CDR2 are MDHEN and SYDVKM. Trimming pared 6 bases from V and 7 bases from J, leaving 15 bases between.

This clone was observed a few times. V is TRBV28 and J is TRBJ1-5; D unclear. Germline V gives CDR1 MDHEN, CDR2 SYDVKM. This CDR3 is built from 12 residues. With 8 bases removed from V and 2 bases from J, the gap between germline ends came to 7 bases. CDR3 loop: CASGYGNQPQHF. The CDR3 nucleotides read TGTGCCAGCGGGTACGGCAATCAGCCCCAGCATTTT.

As concerns this clone: This CDR3 is also generated by other DNA sequences in the sample. The rearrangement joins TRBV7-9 to TRBJ1-3; D gene uncertain. V lost 1 base and J 0 bases, leaving 4 bases between the germline ends. The CDR3 contains 14 residues. Germline V gene sequence: CDR1 SEHNR, CDR2 FQNEAQ (reference sequence). CDR3 sequence: CASSLVSSGNTIYF. The DNA for the CDR3 is TGTGCCAGCAGCTTAGTTAGCTCTGGAAACACCATATATTTT.

At least ten counts were recorded for this clone. V and J are TRBV1 and TRBJ1-3; the table's D call of TRBD1 was not tested on the DNA. TRBV1 is an annotated pseudogene. The CDR3 covers 17 residues. The CDR3 is CTSRRAGPQGAGNTIYF. As DNA, the CDR3 is TGCACCAGCAGACGAGCAGGCCCACAGGGGGCTGGAAACACCATATATTTT.

V is TRBV5-4 and J is TRBJ2-7, with D perhaps matching TRBD2 (6 bases). Germline V gene lookup returns CDR1 SGHNT and CDR2 YYREEE (reference sequence). V dropped 0 bases and J dropped 3 bases, with 10 bases sitting between them. This CDR3 has 14 amino acids. CDR3 sequence: CASSLDPGGYEQYF. The DNA of the CDR3 is TGTGCCAGCAGCTTGGACCCCGGGGGCTACGAGCAGTACTTC.

There are a few counts of this clone. CDR3 in DNA: TGTGCCAGCAGAATACTAGCGGCAGCCAACGAGCAGTACTTC. Translating gives CASRILAAANEQYF. The chain has TRBV2 and TRBJ2-7, with 8 bases matching TRBD2. Germline V CDR1 and CDR2: SNHLY, FYNNEI. The CDR3 runs 14 residues. V trimming: 6 bases; J trimming: 5 bases; junction bases outside the gene matches: 9. Filled out from reference TRBV2 and TRBJ2-7, the complete variable domain reads EPEVTQTPSHQVTQMGQEVILRCVPISNHLYFYWYRQILGQKVEFLVSFYNNEISEKSEIFDDQFSVERPDGSNFTLKIRSTKLEDSAMYFCASRILAAANEQYFGPGTRLTVT.

This clone showed up just a few times. The CDR3 region is CASSRSQGLSTDTQYF. CDR3 coding DNA: TGTGCCAGCAGTCGTTCCCAGGGTCTTAGCACAGATACGCAGTATTTT. V is TRBV27 and J is TRBJ2-3, with D possibly matching TRBD1 (5 bases). This CDR3 comprises 16 residues. The germline V gene has CDR1 MNHEY and CDR2 SMNVEV (reference sequence). Trimming pared 5 bases from V and 0 bases from J, leaving 15 bases between.

Note on this clone: Other nucleotide sequences from this sample produce the same CDR3. The chain recombines TRBV11-2 with TRBJ2-7; perhaps D is TRBD1 or TRBD2 (5 bases each). Trimming took 3 bases from V and 1 from J, leaving 13 bases between them. The CDR3 contains 15 residues. Germline V CDR1 and CDR2: SGHAT, FQNNGV. The CDR3 spells CASSFGGAGSYEQYF. The CDR3 nucleotides are TGTGCCAGCAGCTTTGGGGGTGCAGGGTCCTACGAGCAGTACTTC. Supplemented by reference TRBV11-2 and TRBJ2-7, the full variable domain reads EAGVAQSPRYKIIEKRQSVAFWCNPISGHATLYWYQQILGQGPKLLIQFQNNGVVDDSQLPKDRFSAERLKGVDSTLKIQPAKLEDSAVYLCASSFGGAGSYEQYFGPGTRLTVT.

This chain links TRBV7-9 with TRBJ1-1; a weak D match, TRBD1 (6 bases). V was cut by 8 bases and J by 8 bases, with 15 bases left in between. The CDR3 runs to 12 residues. Germline V gene sequence: CDR1 SEHNR, CDR2 FQNEAQ (reference sequence). The CDR3 spells CASGKGGREAFF. The CDR3 DNA sequence: TGTGCCAGCGGGAAAGGGGGACGGGAAGCTTTCTTT.

The J gene is TRBJ2-1, the V gene TRBV27; D call uncertain. The CDR3 totals 13 residues. Germline V CDR1 and CDR2: MNHEY, SMNVEV (reference sequence). V was clipped by 6 bases and J by 6 bases, with 12 bases between them. The CDR3: CASRPHEANEQFF. The DNA of the CDR3 is TGTGCCAGCAGACCTCATGAGGCCAATGAGCAGTTCTTC.

The chain employs TRBV10-3 and TRBJ2-5, with a possible D match to TRBD2 (6 bases). With the DNA end fitting TRBJ2-7 better, the J assignment may be wrong. Germline-derived CDR1 and CDR2 are ENHRY and SYGVKD. The CDR3 has 13 residues. CDR3 nucleotides: TGTGCCATCAGTGAGGCGGGGCCCTACGAGCAGTACTTC. It yields the protein CAISEAGPYEQYF.

The rearrangement uses TRBV19 and TRBJ2-1, with 11 nucleotides matching TRBD2. The CDR3 loop spans 16 amino acids. Germline-derived CDR1 and CDR2 are LNHDA and SQIVND (reference sequence). With V trimmed by 3 bases and J by 7 bases, 8 bases remained unmatched. The CDR3 coding sequence is TGTGCCAGTAGTATTCAAGTAGCGGGAGGGGTGAATGAGCAGTTCTTC. This encodes CASSIQVAGGVNEQFF.

J is TRBJ2-2 and V is TRBV5-3; D is unresolved. TRBV5-3 is an ORF; its function is uncertain. The CDR3 length is 13 residues. V shed 4 bases and J shed 6 bases, with 10 bases lying between them. As DNA, the CDR3 is TGTGCCAGAAGCCCTAGGTACGCCGGGGAGCTGTTTTTT. This codes for CARSPRYAGELFF.

This clone has more than one count but fewer than ten. The chain couples TRBV7-2 to TRBJ1-1; D perhaps matches TRBD1 (6 bases). Per the germline V gene, CDR1 is SGHTA and CDR2 is FQGNSA. The CDR3 runs 13 residues. Trimming cost V 3 bases and J 4 bases, with 9 bases left between them. CDR3 loop: CASSLDSFTEAFF. The CDR3 nucleotides read TGTGCCAGCAGCTTGGACAGTTTCACTGAAGCTTTCTTT.

The chain carries TRBV6-1 and TRBJ1-4; D is uncertain. Trimming took off 4 bases at V and 5 bases at J, with 14 bases between the two ends. The CDR3 contains 15 residues. Germline V lookup: CDR1 MNHNS, CDR2 SASEGT. CDR3 nucleotide sequence: TGTGCCAGCAGTGGGTCGGACGGAATGAATGAAAAACTGTTTTTT. As protein: CASSGSDGMNEKLFF.

CDR3 bases: TGTGCCATCAGTGACTCGGGACAGCTTCAGAACACCATATATTTT. It yields the protein CAISDSGQLQNTIYF. V gene TRBV10-3 combines with J gene TRBJ1-3, with 7 bases matching TRBD1. With V trimmed by 3 bases and J by 7 bases, 9 bases remained unmatched. CDR1 and CDR2 from the germline V gene are ENHRY and SYGVKD. This CDR3 is 15 amino acids long.

This sequence joins TRBV28 and TRBJ1-1; 12 nucleotides match TRBD1. The germline V gene has CDR1 MDHEN and CDR2 SYDVKM. With V trimmed by 10 bases and J by 3 bases, 12 bases remained unmatched. The CDR3 covers 16 residues. This CDR3 is CAIISGTGGPYTEAFF. CDR3 nucleotide sequence: TGTGCCATCATCAGCGGGACAGGGGGCCCTTACACTGAAGCTTTCTTT.

This clone was counted only a few times. This chain joins TRBV5-1 and TRBJ2-7; the D gene could be TRBD1 or TRBD2 (6 bases each). Trimming took 4 bases from V and 3 from J, leaving 14 bases between them. CDR3 length: 14 amino acids. Germline V gene data show CDR1 as SGHRS and CDR2 as YFSETQ. The CDR3: CASSPSGANYEQYF. Here the CDR3 DNA reads TGCGCCAGCAGCCCCTCGGGGGCGAACTACGAGCAGTACTTC.